This entry lists 3 T cell receptor beta chains sequenced from one sample in a study of T cells in Graves' hyperthyroidism and ophthalmopathy. Amplification yielded TCR beta CDR3 regions, with RNA transcripts as the source. The HTBI primer set was used in a first-round RT-PCR of the TCR CDR3. MiXCR was run by TCRdb on the multiplex PCR reads, yielding one entry per CDR3 protein. The sample lists about 640,000 distinct CDR3 sequences, 20% occurring once. The sample taken for sequencing was blood. The receptors shown here come from a man aged 30-40 years with Graves' ophthalmopathy.

In this sample, this clonotype turned up a few times. This chain uses TRBV6-1 with TRBJ2-7; 9 bases agree with TRBD1. The CDR3 is made up of 15 amino acids. V dropped 6 bases and J dropped 5; count of bases not matched to a gene: 11. CDR1 is MNHNS and CDR2 is SASEGT in the germline V gene. CDR3 nucleotides: TGTGCCAGCAGGCCCACCGGGACAGGGCCCAACGAGCAGTACTTC. Its translation is CASRPTGTGPNEQYF.

The chain uses TRBV19 and TRBJ2-1; D call uncertain. The germline V gene has CDR1 LNHDA and CDR2 SQIVND (reference sequence). V was cut by 1 base and J by 5 bases, with 9 bases left in between. There are 14 residues in the CDR3. The CDR3 loop reads CASSIADGDNEQFF. CDR3 in DNA: TGTGCCAGTAGTATAGCTGATGGGGACAATGAGCAGTTCTTC.

This clonotype was seen a handful of times. J is TRBJ2-4 and V is TRBV4-1, with D unresolved. Per germline, CDR1 MGHRA and CDR2 YSYEKL. This CDR3 comprises 15 residues. Trimming took off 1 base at V and 0 bases at J, with 7 bases between the two ends. The CDR3 here is CASSQGGLAKNIQYF. CDR3 DNA: TGCGCCAGCAGCCAAGGAGGCCTAGCCAAAAACATTCAGTACTTC.